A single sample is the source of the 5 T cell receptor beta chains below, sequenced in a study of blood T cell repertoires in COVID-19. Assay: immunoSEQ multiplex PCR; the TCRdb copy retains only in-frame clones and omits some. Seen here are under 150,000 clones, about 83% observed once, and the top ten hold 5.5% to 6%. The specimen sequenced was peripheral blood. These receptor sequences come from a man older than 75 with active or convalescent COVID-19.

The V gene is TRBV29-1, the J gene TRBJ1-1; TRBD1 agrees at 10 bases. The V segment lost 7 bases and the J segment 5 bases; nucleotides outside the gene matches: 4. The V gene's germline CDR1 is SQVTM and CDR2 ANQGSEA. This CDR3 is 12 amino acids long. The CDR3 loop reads CSGGTGVTEAFF. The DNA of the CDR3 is TGCAGCGGGGGGACAGGGGTGACTGAAGCTTTCTTT.

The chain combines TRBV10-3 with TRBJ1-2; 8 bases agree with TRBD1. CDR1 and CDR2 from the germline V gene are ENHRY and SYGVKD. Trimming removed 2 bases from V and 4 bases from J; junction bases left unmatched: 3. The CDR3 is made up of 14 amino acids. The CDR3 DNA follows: TGTGCCATCAGTGAGGGACAGGGAACCTATGGCTACACCTTC. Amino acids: CAISEGQGTYGYTF.

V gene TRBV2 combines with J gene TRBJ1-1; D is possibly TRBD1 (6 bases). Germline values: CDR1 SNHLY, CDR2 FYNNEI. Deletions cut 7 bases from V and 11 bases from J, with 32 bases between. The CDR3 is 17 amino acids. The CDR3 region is CASTPRGAGAIPWGAFF. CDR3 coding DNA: TGTGCCAGCACCCCGAGGGGAGCAGGGGCCATCCCGTGGGGGGCTTTCTTT. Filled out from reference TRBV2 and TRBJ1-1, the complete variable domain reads EPEVTQTPSHQVTQMGQEVILRCVPISNHLYFYWYRQILGQKVEFLVSFYNNEISEKSEIFDDQFSVERPDGSNFTLKIRSTKLEDSAMYFCASTPRGAGAIPWGAFFGQGTRLTVV.

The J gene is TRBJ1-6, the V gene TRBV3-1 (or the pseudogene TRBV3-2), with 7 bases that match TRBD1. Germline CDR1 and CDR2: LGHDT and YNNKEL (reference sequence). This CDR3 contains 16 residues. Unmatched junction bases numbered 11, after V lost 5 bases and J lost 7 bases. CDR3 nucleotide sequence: TGTGCCAGCAGCGCTCCGGGAGGGGGCGGCAATTCACCCCTCCACTTT. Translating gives CASSAPGGGGNSPLHF.

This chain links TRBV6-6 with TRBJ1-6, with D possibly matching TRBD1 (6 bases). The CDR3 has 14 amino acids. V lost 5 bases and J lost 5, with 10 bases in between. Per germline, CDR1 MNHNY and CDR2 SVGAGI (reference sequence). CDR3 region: CASSPSGDNSPLHF. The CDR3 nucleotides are TGTGCCAGCAGTCCCTCAGGGGATAATTCACCCCTCCACTTT.